This T cell receptor beta chain comes out of a study of CD8 T cells in Susac syndrome. Background on the study: Active disease was present in six of the sequenced Susac syndrome patients, and remission in about eight.

The CDR3 covers 15 residues. With 5 bases clipped from V and 13 bases from J, the junction kept 13 bases outside the gene matches. CDR1 and CDR2 from the germline V gene are DFQATT and SNEGSKA (reference sequence). This clonotype showed up just once. Random hexamers primed reverse transcription of 0.5 to 1 ug RNA. TCRdb used MiXCR to reprocess the immunoSEQ multiplex PCR reads, holding one entry per CDR3 protein. The repertoire consists of 200,000 to 250,000 distinct CDR3 sequences, with about 95% occurring once and the leading ten covering 0.15% to 0.2%. The genes are TRBV20-1 and TRBJ2-1; 14 positions agree with TRBD2. The clonotype was recovered from a human donor with Susac syndrome. What was sequenced was CD4+ T cells from PBMCs. CDR3 nucleotides: TGCAGTGCTCCCAAATCCGGACTAGCGGGGGGTCAACAGTTCTTC. It yields the protein CSAPKSGLAGGQQFF.